This T cell receptor (beta chain) derives from a study of Graves' ophthalmopathy and Graves' hyperthyroidism. Study results and caveats: Clonotypes were expanded in thyroid at above 0.001 frequency, and most also appeared in blood.

This clonotype showed up many times. Its matching antigen is unknown. Amplification from RNA transcripts yielded the TCR beta CDR3 regions. Amplification began with first-round RT-PCR using HTBI primers, then second-round multiplex PCR was performed. MiXCR, run by TCRdb on the multiplex PCR reads, gives a single entry per CDR3 protein. The repertoire holds roughly 500,000 distinct CDR3 sequences, around 15% seen once, with over 8% in the top ten. The CDR3 spans 15 residues. The V and J ends lost 3 bases and 3 bases, in that order; junction bases with no gene match: 4. Germline CDR1 MDHEN, CDR2 SYDVKM. This TCR derives from a woman in her 30s with Graves' ophthalmopathy. The rearrangement uses TRBV28 and TRBJ1-5; 8 bases agree with TRBD1. The sequenced material came from blood. The CDR3 region is CASSFDRGPNQPQHF. The DNA of the CDR3 is TGTGCCAGCAGTTTCGACAGGGGCCCCAATCAGCCCCAGCATTTT.